Presented here are 22 T cell receptor beta chains from one specimen sequenced in a study of T-cell reconstitution after alpha-beta-depleted transplantation in children. It was with unique molecular identifiers that the TCRbeta library was prepared. TCRdb reprocessed the PCR reads with MiXCR, giving one entry per CDR3 protein. The sample holds 250,000 to 400,000 distinct CDR3 sequences, approximately 23% seen once. Sequencing was performed on PBMCs, mostly from graft donor cells, taken 180 days after TCRalphabeta/CD19-depleted stem cell transplant. Receptor source: a male patient younger than 18 who had a stem cell transplant for acute lymphoblastic leukemia, so the T cells may come from the graft donor.

In DNA, the CDR3 is TGTGCCGTAGGGCCGGGACTAGCGGGAGGGTACACAGATACGCAGTATTTT. Translating gives CAVGPGLAGGYTDTQYF. V is TRBV10-3 and J is TRBJ2-3; 16 bases line up with TRBD2. The CDR3 has 17 residues. V lost 11 bases to trimming and J lost 2 bases; unmatched junction nucleotides: 10. Germline-derived CDR1 and CDR2 are ENHRY and SYGVKD.

In this sample, this clonotype turned up a few times. The genes are TRBV9 and TRBJ1-1, with D possibly TRBD1 on 6 matching bases. Germline V CDR1 and CDR2: SGDLS, YYNGEE. The ends were cut back, 3 bases at V and 6 bases at J, with 12 bases in the middle. CDR3 size: 13 residues. DNA for the CDR3: TGTGCCAGCAGCGGGCACAGGGACGCTGAAGCTTTCTTT. Encoded protein: CASSGHRDAEAFF.

Only a few counts were recorded for this clonotype. The V call is TRBV2, the J call TRBJ2-3, with D tentatively TRBD2 (5 bases). The CDR3 is 15 amino acids. Germline V gene sequence: CDR1 SNHLY, CDR2 FYNNEI. Trimming left V 6 bases short and J 2 bases short, with 15 bases between. The CDR3 bases are TGTGCCAGCAGGCTGGAGCGGAGGAACACAGATACGCAGTATTTT. Translating it yields CASRLERRNTDTQYF.

This clonotype has only a few counts. The gene calls are TRBV7-9 and TRBJ2-5; 7 positions match TRBD2. The V and J ends lost 5 bases and 2 bases, in that order; junction bases with no gene match: 5. CDR3 length: 14 residues. Germline loops: CDR1 SEHNR, CDR2 FQNEAQ (reference sequence). CDR3 loop: CASSLSAGQETQYF. CDR3 nucleotides: TGTGCCAGCAGCCTCTCAGCGGGACAAGAGACCCAGTACTTC.

This clonotype was recorded a few times. The chain joins TRBV7-9 to TRBJ2-3; TRBD2 matches at 11 bases. CDR1 is SEHNR and CDR2 is FQNEAQ in the germline V gene (reference sequence). The CDR3 loop spans 15 amino acids. With 5 bases clipped from V and 2 bases from J, the junction kept 3 bases outside the gene matches. CDR3 nucleotides: TGTGCCAGCAGCACTAGCGGGAGTCCCACAGATACGCAGTATTTT. Protein sequence: CASSTSGSPTDTQYF.

The rearrangement joins TRBV29-1 to TRBJ1-1; D is perhaps TRBD1 (5 bases). The CDR3 runs to 17 residues. V was pared by 2 bases and J by 8 bases, with 27 bases between. Germline V gene data show CDR1 as SQVTM and CDR2 as ANQGSEA. This CDR3 reads CSVESRAGKLVGFEAFF. DNA for the CDR3: TGCAGCGTTGAAAGTCGGGCAGGGAAGCTAGTGGGTTTCGAAGCTTTCTTT. Complete variable domain (other parts from reference TRBV29-1 and TRBJ1-1): SAVISQKPSRDICQRGTSLTIQCQVDSQVTMMFWYRQQPGQSLTLIATANQGSEATYESGFVIDKFPISRPNLTFSTLTVSNMSPEDSSIYLCSVESRAGKLVGFEAFFGQGTRLTVV.

This clonotype was found a few times. The DNA of the CDR3 is TGCAGTGCTAGAGGACAGCCGAGCTCCTACGAGCAGTACTTC. Translating gives CSARGQPSSYEQYF. This rearrangement joins TRBV20-1 to TRBJ2-7; the D gene is possibly TRBD1 (5 bases). This CDR3 has 14 residues. Germline CDR1 DFQATT, CDR2 SNEGSKA (reference sequence). The V end was cut by 1 base, the J end by 0 bases, with 10 bases between.

V is TRBV5-1 and J is TRBJ2-6; D is perhaps TRBD1 (5 bases). The germline CDR1 and CDR2 sequences are SGHRS and YFSETQ. Deletions cut 5 bases from V and 0 bases from J, with 9 bases between. CDR3 size: 15 residues. This CDR3 reads CASRRGDSGANVLTF. The CDR3 DNA is TGCGCCAGCAGAAGGGGCGACTCTGGGGCCAACGTCCTGACTTTC.

This rearrangement joins TRBV19 to TRBJ2-3; D unclear. CDR3 length equals 12 residues. Deletions cut 4 bases from V and 6 bases from J, with 8 bases between. Germline V CDR1 and CDR2: LNHDA, SQIVND (reference sequence). In DNA form, the CDR3 reads TGTGCCAGTAGTACCGCTCGTGATACGCAGTATTTT. It is translated as CASSTARDTQYF.

This clonotype appeared a few times. The chain is built from TRBV5-1 and TRBJ1-1, with no clear D. Germline CDR1 reads SGHRS; CDR2 reads YFSETQ. V lost 0 bases, J lost 7 bases, and 16 bases lay in between. The CDR3 is 15 amino acids. The CDR3 DNA sequence: TGCGCCAGCAGCTTGGCCCCGGAGACTTCAAGTGAAGCTTTCTTT. It translates to CASSLAPETSSEAFF.

Only one count was recorded for this clonotype. V and J are TRBV12-3 or TRBV12-4 and TRBJ2-3; D gene ambiguous. This CDR3 region has 16 residues. V was cut by 5 bases and J by 0 bases, with 15 bases left in between. CDR3 nucleotide sequence: TGTGCCAGCAGTACCGTGCCCCATCGGAGCACAGATACGCAGTATTTT. Its protein is CASSTVPHRSTDTQYF.

This clonotype has only a few counts. V gene TRBV6-1 combines with J gene TRBJ2-7; 9 bases are shared with TRBD2. Germline V lookup: CDR1 MNHNS, CDR2 SASEGT. This CDR3 region has 15 residues. V lost 1 base and J lost 1; bases outside the gene matches: 2. CDR3 sequence (DNA): TGTGCCAGCAGTGAAGGACTAGCGGCGTCCTACGAGCAGTACTTC. This sequence encodes CASSEGLAASYEQYF.

The chain is built from TRBV9 and TRBJ1-1; TRBD1 might be the D (5 bases). V was trimmed by 0 bases and J by 3 bases, leaving 9 bases between them. CDR1 is SGDLS, CDR2 YYNGEE, per germline. The CDR3 contains 14 residues. The CDR3 reads CASSVAGGHTEAFF. The CDR3 bases are TGTGCCAGCAGCGTAGCCGGGGGACACACTGAAGCTTTCTTT.

The V and J genes are TRBV13 and TRBJ1-1, with D possibly matching TRBD1 (6 bases). V dropped 1 base and J dropped 0 bases, with 9 bases sitting between them. This CDR3 spans 15 amino acids. The germline CDR1 and CDR2 sequences are PRHDT and FYEKMQ (reference sequence). The CDR3 DNA follows: TGTGCCAGCAGCTTAGAGGGGGGTATGAACACTGAAGCTTTCTTT. Translating it yields CASSLEGGMNTEAFF.

In DNA form, the CDR3 reads TGTGCCAGCAGAGCAGGGGCCCTCTCTGGAAACACCATATATTTT. Its protein is CASRAGALSGNTIYF. The V and J genes are TRBV25-1 and TRBJ1-3; the D gene is possibly TRBD1 (6 bases). Germline lookup yields CDR1 MGHDK and CDR2 SYGVNS. This CDR3 contains 15 residues. The V gene lost 6 bases and the J gene lost 0 bases, with 12 bases spanning the gap.

This CDR3 is CASRSDLRARLLGTDTQYF. Written as DNA, the CDR3 is TGTGCCAGCAGATCCGACTTGAGGGCTAGATTGTTGGGCACAGATACGCAGTATTTT. This chain connects TRBV12-3 or TRBV12-4 to TRBJ2-3, with D possibly being TRBD2 (5 bases). The germline V and J ends were trimmed by 6 bases and 1 base, with 26 bases remaining between them. The CDR3 covers 19 residues.

This clonotype was picked up a small number of times. V is TRBV7-3 and J is TRBJ2-6, with TRBD1 matching 7 bases. The V gene's germline CDR1 is SGHTA and CDR2 FQGTGA. The CDR3 has 19 amino acids. The J segment lost 0 bases and the V segment lost 4 bases, leaving 12 bases of the junction unmatched. CDR3 DNA sequence: TGTGCCAGCAGCTCTAGCATGGGACAGCCGTTCTCTGGGGCCAACGTCCTGACTTTC. Its translation is CASSSSMGQPFSGANVLTF.

V gene TRBV29-1 combines with J gene TRBJ2-4; 13 nucleotides line up with TRBD2. The J segment lost 0 bases and the V segment lost 4 bases, leaving 6 bases of the junction unmatched. This CDR3 contains 17 residues. CDR1 and CDR2 (germline): SQVTM, ANQGSEA. The CDR3 protein is CSVGTGLAGKAKNIQYF. The CDR3 region has the DNA TGCAGCGTTGGGACGGGACTAGCGGGAAAAGCCAAAAACATTCAGTACTTC.

The chain uses TRBV2 and TRBJ1-1; 9 bases line up with TRBD1. Germline-derived CDR1 and CDR2 are SNHLY and FYNNEI. With V trimmed by 6 bases and J by 1 base, 3 bases remained unmatched. The CDR3 covers 14 residues. CDR3 sequence reads: CASRRGQGNTEAFF. The DNA for the CDR3 is TGTGCCAGCAGGCGGGGACAGGGGAACACTGAAGCTTTCTTT.

The chain joins TRBV12-5 to TRBJ2-1; D is undetermined. Germline V lookup: CDR1 LGHNT, CDR2 FRNRAP. The V end lost 1 base, the J end lost 0 bases, and 4 bases lay between the germline ends. CDR3 length: 14 residues. Here the CDR3 reads CASGLGLSYNEQFF. CDR3 nucleotides: TGTGCTAGTGGTTTGGGGCTCTCCTACAATGAGCAGTTCTTC.

This chain connects TRBV24-1 to TRBJ2-5; D is possibly TRBD1 or TRBD2 (5 bases each). V was clipped by 2 bases and J by 4 bases, with 13 bases between them. Germline values: CDR1 KGHDR, CDR2 SFDVKD. The CDR3 has 15 amino acids. The CDR3 reads CATSDSGPLRETQYF. The CDR3 DNA reads as TGTGCCACCAGTGATTCGGGACCGCTTCGAGAGACCCAGTACTTC.

This clonotype was picked up a small number of times. The CDR3 is CASSHMGQGLGNQPQHF. Written as DNA, the CDR3 is TGCGCCAGCAGCCATATGGGACAGGGGCTTGGGAATCAGCCCCAGCATTTT. This chain links TRBV4-1 with TRBJ1-5, with 10 bases identical to TRBD1. CDR1 and CDR2 from the germline V gene are MGHRA and YSYEKL. The CDR3 extends over 17 amino acids. V was pared by 3 bases and J by 4 bases, with 9 bases of the junction left unmatched.